These T cell receptor beta chains were read from a single sample in a study of cytomegalovirus exposure and HLA in healthy donors. Generated by immunoSEQ multiplex PCR, the TCRdb table keeps only in-frame clones and is missing some. The sample records more than 100,000 clones, approximately 85% being singletons. Sequencing used PBMCs. These receptors all come from a woman between 45 and 60 years old in good health and CMV-seropositive. The CDR3 runs from the conserved cysteine through the conserved F or W. D genes are given only for firm matches. The size of a clone is reported for some rows only, either as once, few or many, or as a class for expanded clones.

11	TRBV28	NA	NA	TRBJ1-2	CASNQGEGYTF	TGTGCCAGCAACCAGGGTGAAGGCTACACCTTC
18	TRBV30	TRBD2	few	TRBJ2-2	CAWSVRLAGGQDTGELFF	TGTGCCTGGAGTGTAAGGCTAGCGGGAGGGCAAGACACCGGGGAGCTGTTTTTT
13	TRBV30	NA	NA	TRBJ2-2	CAWEARPTGELFF	TGTGCCTGGGAGGCAAGACCCACCGGGGAGCTGTTTTTT
15	TRBV28	NA	NA	TRBJ2-7	CASSLWTRNSYEQYF	TGTGCCAGCAGTTTATGGACACGAAACTCCTACGAGCAGTACTTC
17	TRBV28	TRBD2	few	TRBJ2-1	CASWGLAGERSYNEQFF	TGTGCCAGCTGGGGACTAGCGGGAGAAAGGTCCTACAATGAGCAGTTCTTC
13	TRBV16	NA	NA	TRBJ1-1	CASSQGGIGTAFF	TGTGCCAGCAGCCAGGGAGGGATCGGTACAGCTTTCTTT
17	TRBV28	NA	NA	TRBJ1-3	CASSLTGATISGNTIYF	TGTGCCAGCAGTTTAACAGGTGCTACGATCTCTGGAAACACCATATATTTT
17	TRBV12-5	TRBD2	NA	TRBJ2-3	CASGLGPVAGLTDTQYF	TGTGCTAGTGGTTTGGGGCCCGTAGCGGGGCTCACAGATACGCAGTATTTT
15	TRBV19	NA	NA	TRBJ1-1	CASSGTVQMNTEAFF	TGTGCCAGTAGCGGGACTGTACAAATGAACACTGAAGCTTTCTTT
13	TRBV28	NA	few	TRBJ1-1	CASSFGGDTEAFF	TGTGCCAGCAGTTTTGGAGGGGACACTGAAGCTTTCTTT
13	TRBV2	NA	NA	TRBJ1-3	CASRRGSGNTIYF	TGTGCCAGCAGGCGAGGCTCTGGAAACACCATATATTTT
19	TRBV28	NA	NA	TRBJ2-3	CASSLSRMRDFYRTDTQYF	TGTGCCAGCAGTCTCAGCCGTATGAGGGATTTCTATAGGACAGATACGCAGTATTTT
16	TRBV7-2	TRBD1	once	TRBJ2-2	CASSTKDRGNTGEPFF	TGTGCCAGCAGCACCAAGGACAGGGGTAACACCGGGGAGCCGTTTTTT
16	TRBV13	TRBD2	NA	TRBJ2-5	CASSLSDSGVQETQYF	TGTGCCAGCAGCTTATCGGATAGCGGGGTCCAAGAGACCCAGTACTTC
14	TRBV7-9	NA	NA	TRBJ2-3	CASSLYPNTDTQYF	TGTGCCAGCAGCTTATACCCTAACACAGATACGCAGTATTTT
16	TRBV4-1	NA	NA	TRBJ2-3	CASRPGEGSSTDTQYF	TGCGCCAGCCGTCCGGGAGAAGGTTCTAGCACAGATACGCAGTATTTT
14	TRBV7-9	NA	NA	TRBJ2-3	CASSSKQVTDTQYF	TGTGCCAGCAGCTCAAAACAGGTTACAGATACGCAGTATTTT
15	TRBV5-6	TRBD1	NA	TRBJ2-5	CASSDRQGDRETQYF	TGTGCCAGCAGCGACCGACAGGGAGATAGGGAGACCCAGTACTTC
15	TRBV18	NA	NA	TRBJ1-3	CASSPPSVSGNTIYF	TGTGCCAGCTCACCACCGTCCGTTTCTGGAAACACCATATATTTT
18	TRBV12-2	NA	NA	TRBJ1-2	CASRLAPSTGQGNYGYTF	TGTGCAAGTCGCTTAGCCCCTTCAACGGGACAGGGGAACTATGGCTACACCTTC
16	TRBV9	TRBD1	NA	TRBJ2-7	CASSVVPGTGDGEQYF	TGTGCCAGCAGCGTAGTTCCCGGGACAGGGGACGGCGAGCAGTACTTC
12	TRBV2	NA	NA	TRBJ2-5	CASRGDKETQYF	TGTGCCAGCAGGGGGGACAAAGAGACCCAGTACTTC
15	TRBV5-4	NA	NA	TRBJ2-2	CASSLVGVNTGELFF	TGTGCCAGCAGCTTGGTAGGGGTGAACACCGGGGAGCTGTTTTTT
15	TRBV2	TRBD1	once	TRBJ2-5	CASNRFRDSEETQYF	TGTGCCAGCAATAGATTCCGGGACAGTGAAGAGACCCAGTACTTC
15	TRBV9	NA	NA	TRBJ2-7	CASSVAARAGDEQYF	TGTGCCAGCAGCGTAGCTGCCCGGGCGGGTGACGAGCAGTACTTC
13	TRBV25-1	TRBD2	NA	TRBJ2-1	CASRLAGYNEQFF	TGTGCCAGTAGGTTAGCGGGGTACAATGAGCAGTTCTTC
15	TRBV13	NA	few	TRBJ1-4	CASSLKGGFNEKLFF	TGTGCCAGCAGCCTAAAGGGAGGTTTTAATGAAAAACTGTTTTTT
13	TRBV7-2	NA	NA	TRBJ2-3	CASSLAPGDTQYF	TGTGCCAGCAGCTTAGCGCCAGGGGATACGCAGTATTTT
15	TRBV10-2	TRBD2	NA	TRBJ2-1	CASSESGGGRNEQFF	TGCGCCAGCAGTGAGTCGGGCGGGGGGCGAAATGAGCAGTTCTTC
14	TRBV29-1	TRBD2	few	TRBJ2-3	CSVEGGRGTDTQYF	TGCAGCGTTGAAGGCGGGAGGGGGACAGATACGCAGTATTTT
13	TRBV19	NA	NA	TRBJ2-3	CASSIERQDTQYF	TGTGCCAGTAGTATAGAACGACAGGATACGCAGTATTTT
14	TRBV18	NA	NA	TRBJ2-3	CASSPPSLPDTQYF	TGTGCCAGCTCACCACCGTCCCTCCCAGATACGCAGTATTTT
16	TRBV5-6	NA	once	TRBJ2-2	CASSLVPAPNTGELFF	TGTGCCAGCAGCTTGGTTCCAGCGCCGAACACCGGGGAGCTGTTTTTT
14	TRBV4-1	NA	NA	TRBJ2-5	CASSQVGAGETQYF	TGCGCCAGCAGCCAAGTTGGGGCTGGAGAGACCCAGTACTTC
13	TRBV30	NA	NA	TRBJ1-1	CAWSTTANTEAFF	TGTGCCTGGAGTACGACAGCGAACACTGAAGCTTTCTTT
15	TRBV4-3	NA	NA	TRBJ2-1	CASSQEVGTSGWQFF	TGCGCCAGCAGCCAAGAGGTCGGGACTTCGGGGTGGCAGTTCTTC
18	TRBV5-4	TRBD1	NA	TRBJ2-6	CASSPGTGRAGGANVLTF	TGTGCCAGCAGCCCCGGGACAGGGAGGGCAGGCGGGGCCAACGTCCTGACTTTC
15	TRBV6-4	NA	NA	TRBJ1-4	CASSVRGITNEKLFF	TGTGCCAGCAGTGTTCGGGGGATAACTAATGAAAAACTGTTTTTT
15	TRBV28	NA	NA	TRBJ1-5	CASTTDAGENQPQHF	TGTGCCAGCACCACAGACGCAGGGGAAAATCAGCCCCAGCATTTT
13	TRBV5-4	NA	NA	TRBJ1-2	CASRRDINYGYTF	TGTGCCAGCAGGAGGGACATCAACTATGGCTACACCTTC
12	TRBV6-5	NA	NA	TRBJ2-1	CASSPRPNERFF	TGTGCCAGCAGTCCACGCCCTAATGAGCGGTTCTTC
15	TRBV18	NA	NA	TRBJ2-2	CASSPPGFGTGELFF	TGTGCCAGCTCCCCCCCAGGGTTCGGCACCGGGGAGCTGTTTTTT
13	TRBV5-4	TRBD1	few	TRBJ1-2	CASSVDRLHGYTF	TGTGCCAGCAGCGTGGACAGGTTGCATGGCTACACCTTC
13	TRBV6-6	NA	NA	TRBJ1-2	CASNSGEDYGYTF	TGTGCCAGCAACTCAGGGGAAGACTATGGCTACACCTTC
17	TRBV30	TRBD2	NA	TRBJ2-5	CAWSVLRTSGGQETQYF	TGTGCCTGGAGTGTACTCCGGACTAGCGGGGGGCAAGAGACCCAGTACTTC
13	TRBV10-3	NA	once	TRBJ2-7	CAIRRSREDEQYF	TGTGCCATCCGGCGTTCCAGGGAAGACGAGCAGTACTTC
15	TRBV15	NA	NA	TRBJ1-4	CATSRERAGDEKLFF	TGTGCCACCAGCAGAGAGCGTGCCGGTGATGAAAAACTGTTTTTT
14	TRBV19	NA	NA	TRBJ1-2	CASERQYGRYGYTF	TGTGCCAGCGAAAGACAGTACGGACGCTATGGCTACACCTTC
16	TRBV4-2	TRBD1	few	TRBJ1-4	CASSQAPGGQNEKLFF	TGTGCCAGCAGCCAAGCCCCAGGGGGGCAGAATGAAAAACTGTTTTTT
15	TRBV5-1	NA	NA	TRBJ2-2	CASSSRTPNTGELFF	TGCGCCAGCAGCTCGAGGACACCGAACACCGGGGAGCTGTTTTTT
15	TRBV7-3	TRBD1	NA	TRBJ2-1	CASSSLGTAYNEQFF	TGTGCCAGCAGCTCTCTCGGGACAGCTTACAATGAGCAGTTCTTC
13	TRBV30	NA	NA	TRBJ1-4	CAWNLRLDEKLFF	TGTGCCTGGAATTTGAGGTTGGATGAAAAACTGTTTTTT
15	TRBV2	TRBD1	few	TRBJ1-6	CASSGTGGYNSPLHF	TGTGCCAGCAGTGGGACAGGGGGCTATAATTCACCCCTCCACTTT